The text below deals with one T cell receptor (beta chain). Original processing methods: Amplification from reference gene primers served as the basis for estimated nucleated cell counts. Assay used: immunoSEQ multiplex PCR; TCRdb lists only in-frame clones, some missing. Clone size and the V and J calls come from that table; the DNA yielded D and trimming. Here the sample spans about 120,000 clones, about 88% being singletons. V shed 4 bases and J shed 15 bases, with 19 bases lying between them. The CDR3 consists of 13 residues. CDR1 and CDR2 (germline): LNHDA, SQIVND (reference sequence). This specimen belongs to a study of blood T cell repertoires in COVID-19. Study overall: COVID-19 samples, acute and convalescent, were from the United States, Italy and Spain.

Recruited during active infection, patients (from Seattle) were subsequently followed longitudinally. The specimen sequenced was peripheral blood. The chain recombines TRBV19 with TRBJ2-1; no definite D call. This receptor was taken from a man aged 55 to 70 with COVID-19, enrolled during active disease. CDR3 sequence (DNA): TGTGCCAGTAGTAACCGAGAATTGAGCTACCGGTTCTTC. Translated: CASSNRELSYRFF.